Shown below are 8 T cell receptor beta chains from a single sample sequenced in a study of beta chain features in type 1 diabetes. Reverse transcribing all isolated RNA meant expressed TCRB transcripts were sequenced. Sequencing was performed with immunoSEQ multiplex PCR; in TCRdb, only in-frame clones are kept and a portion is missing. There are just over 450,000 clones in the sample; approximately 30% occur only once, and roughly 0.066% lies in the top ten. Sequencing was performed on naive CD4+ T cells from blood. The receptors derive from a young man in good health.

The chain uses TRBV25-1 and TRBJ2-2, with no clear D. Germline lookup yields CDR1 MGHDK and CDR2 SYGVNS. Deletions cut 3 bases from V and 5 bases from J, with 10 bases between. The CDR3 has 14 residues. DNA of the CDR3: TGTGCCAGCAGTGATGACCCTCGTACCGGGGAGCTGTTTTTT. This codes for CASSDDPRTGELFF.

This chain links TRBV4-1 with TRBJ2-7; 10 positions match TRBD1. The J segment lost 6 bases and the V segment lost 3 bases, leaving 5 bases of the junction unmatched. This CDR3 spans 14 amino acids. CDR1 and CDR2 from the germline V gene are MGHRA and YSYEKL. Here the CDR3 DNA reads TGCGCCAGCAGCCAGCCGGGGACAGGGGCCGAGCAGTACTTC. Protein: CASSQPGTGAEQYF.

This clone has only a few counts. The chain has TRBV15 and TRBJ2-3, with D uncertain. CDR1 is LNHNV and CDR2 is YYDKDF in the germline V gene (reference sequence). The CDR3 length is 16 residues. The V end was cut by 0 bases, the J end by 6 bases, with 16 bases between. Written as DNA, the CDR3 is TGTGCCACCAGCAGAGATCTGACGGCGGTAGGTGATACGCAGTATTTT. Residues: CATSRDLTAVGDTQYF.

V usage is TRBV10-3 and J usage is TRBJ1-2; D uncertain. The ends were cut back, 2 bases at V and 2 bases at J, with 6 bases in the middle. Per germline, CDR1 ENHRY and CDR2 SYGVKD. The CDR3 consists of 13 residues. As DNA, the CDR3 is TGTGCCATCAGTGAGCTTCCGAACTATGGCTACACCTTC. Translation: CAISELPNYGYTF.

This clone was counted only a few times. The J gene is TRBJ2-7, the V gene TRBV4-2; 8 positions agree with TRBD1. Germline-derived CDR1 and CDR2 are LGHNA and YNFKEQ. With V trimmed by 4 bases and J by 13 bases, 15 bases remained unmatched. CDR3 length: 14 residues. The CDR3 sequence is CASSRTGQAEGQYF. The DNA of the CDR3 is TGTGCCAGCAGCCGAACGGGACAGGCGGAGGGGCAATACTTC.

The rearrangement uses TRBV2 and TRBJ2-1, with D possibly being TRBD2 (5 bases). V was trimmed by 7 bases and J by 0 bases, leaving 7 bases between them. Germline V CDR1 and CDR2: SNHLY, FYNNEI. This CDR3 contains 13 residues. The CDR3 region is CASTGSSYNEQFF. CDR3 sequence (DNA): TGTGCCAGCACGGGGAGCTCCTACAATGAGCAGTTCTTC.

This clone was seen more than once but under ten times. The rearrangement uses TRBV30 and TRBJ1-2; TRBD1 aligns across 9 bases. The germline CDR1 and CDR2 sequences are GTSNPN and SVGIG (reference sequence). The trim removed 0 bases at V and 8 bases at J, leaving 4 bases unmatched. This CDR3 spans 13 amino acids. CDR3 nucleotides: TGTGCCTGGAGTGTCACCGGGACAGGGGGCTACACCTTC. Its translation: CAWSVTGTGGYTF.

The gene calls are TRBV7-9 and TRBJ2-4; D call uncertain. Germline CDR1 and CDR2: SEHNR and FQNEAQ (reference sequence). Trimming took 7 bases from V and 8 from J, leaving 21 bases between them. This CDR3 is built from 15 residues. The CDR3 DNA is TGTGCCAGCACACTACTCGACTGGCGGAGCGACATTCAGTACTTC. Its translation: CASTLLDWRSDIQYF.